This T cell receptor beta chain emerged from a study of blood T cells in healthy people across ages. The second PCR ran about 6 to 12 cycles with a sample-barcoded 5' primer and J-beta primers. With 12 random nucleotides, a template-switch adaptor tagged each individual cDNA molecule. TCRdb passed the 5' RACE reads through MiXCR, listing each CDR3 protein once. The sample yields some 1.7 million distinct CDR3 sequences, 28% seen once. The CDR3 loop spans 15 amino acids. The germline gives CDR1 SGHTA, CDR2 FQGNSA. With respect to this clonotype: Antigen unknown. At one end the junction does not follow the germline gene, possibly because of a read error.

Study-wide results and caveats: With donor CMV status unknown, expanded clonotype changes were possibly confounded. PBMC samples, being unsorted, prevented any conclusive comparison of naive and antigen-experienced cells.

Isolation yielded PBMCs, at least 6 million per sample, in every case. This TCR was recovered from a woman aged 30 to 39 in good health. The chain employs TRBV7-2 and TRBJ1-2; maybe TRBD1 (5 bases). Sequences were obtained from blood. Here the CDR3 DNA reads TGTGCCAACAGCTTAGCGCCCGGGACCTTATATGGCTACACCTTC. Protein: CANSLAPGTLYGYTF.